This entry lists 32 T cell receptor beta chains sequenced from one sample in a study of cytomegalovirus exposure and HLA in healthy donors. PCR amplification relied on 60 Vbeta primers (plus 13 Jbeta primers). Profiled with immunoSEQ multiplex PCR; TCRdb holds only in-frame clones, not every one. This repertoire shows about 130,000 clones, 65% to 90% found once; its top ten account for around 1.2%. The specimen sequenced was PBMCs. Source of these receptors: a girl aged 2 to 10 in good health and CMV-seronegative.

In DNA form, the CDR3 reads TGTGCCAGCAGCTTAGGCCGCGGGGGTTACACTGAAGCTTTCTTT. This gives the protein CASSLGRGGYTEAFF. This sequence joins TRBV13 and TRBJ1-1; D is perhaps TRBD1 (5 bases). Per germline, CDR1 PRHDT and CDR2 FYEKMQ (reference sequence). Trimming shortened V by 0 bases and J by 3 bases, and 11 bases separated the two germline ends. The CDR3 contains 15 residues.

The chain employs TRBV29-1 and TRBJ1-3; 10 bases align to TRBD1. CDR1 is SQVTM and CDR2 is ANQGSEA in the germline V gene. This CDR3 has 15 amino acids. V lost 6 bases to trimming and J lost 4 bases; unmatched junction nucleotides: 9. The CDR3 loop is CSVADRGLVGNTIYF. The CDR3 DNA reads as TGCAGCGTAGCCGACAGGGGGCTTGTCGGAAACACCATATATTTT.

The chain couples TRBV14 to TRBJ2-5; D possibly corresponds to TRBD2 (6 bases). The V gene lost 4 bases and the J gene lost 4 bases, with 16 bases spanning the gap. The CDR3 runs 15 residues. Per the germline V gene, CDR1 is SGHDN and CDR2 is FVKESK. The DNA of the CDR3 is TGTGCCAGCAGCCGTCTCGGGGGAAGAGGAGAGACCCAGTACTTC. It is translated as CASSRLGGRGETQYF.

The genes are TRBV30 and TRBJ2-7; D possibly corresponds to TRBD2 (7 bases). Trimming shortened V by 3 bases and J by 6 bases, and 18 bases separated the two germline ends. The CDR3 runs to 14 residues. The germline gives CDR1 GTSNPN, CDR2 SVGIG (reference sequence). CDR3 sequence reads: CAWREGRGRFEQYF. The CDR3 DNA reads TGTGCCTGGAGAGAAGGGCGGGGGCGGTTCGAGCAGTACTTC.

The rearrangement links TRBV5-5 to TRBJ1-2; 8 bases fit TRBD1. This CDR3 comprises 16 residues. V dropped 1 base and J dropped 3; count of bases not matched to a gene: 8. Germline V lookup: CDR1 SGHKS, CDR2 YYEKEE (reference sequence). The CDR3 reads CASSLYGQGADYGYTF. As DNA, the CDR3 is TGTGCCAGCAGCTTGTATGGGCAGGGGGCGGACTATGGCTACACCTTC.

V usage is TRBV27 and J usage is TRBJ2-7; 11 bases map to TRBD1. The CDR3 loop spans 15 amino acids. Germline CDR1 is MNHEY and CDR2 is SMNVEV (reference sequence). Trimming cost V 4 bases and J 5 bases; bases outside gene matches: 7. This CDR3 reads CASSSPGQGAHEQYF. CDR3 DNA: TGTGCCAGCAGTTCACCAGGACAGGGGGCGCACGAGCAGTACTTC.

The rearrangement joins TRBV7-9 to TRBJ2-5; TRBD1 matches at 7 bases. V dropped 0 bases and J dropped 1; count of bases not matched to a gene: 5. CDR1 and CDR2 (germline): SEHNR, FQNEAQ (reference sequence). The length of the CDR3 is 16 residues. CDR3 nucleotides: TGTGCCAGCAGCTTAGCAGGACAGGCGACCCAAGAGACCCAGTACTTC. Translating gives CASSLAGQATQETQYF.

The chain carries TRBV6-6 and TRBJ2-3, with a weak D call TRBD2 (6 bases). V lost 7 bases to trimming and J lost 4 bases, with 18 bases between them. The germline V gene encodes CDR1 MNHNY and CDR2 SVGAGI (reference sequence). The CDR3 covers 15 residues. The DNA of the CDR3 is TGTGCCAGCACCAACCTGGGGGGAAAGGCAGATACGCAGTATTTT. Protein: CASTNLGGKADTQYF.

The chain joins TRBV27 to TRBJ1-5; D not resolved. Trimming pared 0 bases from V and 9 bases from J, leaving 9 bases between. The CDR3 length is 13 residues. Germline-derived CDR1 and CDR2 are MNHEY and SMNVEV (reference sequence). CDR3 amino acids: CASSLSAFRPQHF. CDR3 coding DNA: TGTGCCAGCAGTTTATCAGCGTTCCGGCCCCAGCATTTT.

This rearrangement joins TRBV29-1 to TRBJ2-3; 11 bases map to TRBD1. CDR3 size: 16 residues. The ends lost 0 bases at V and 2 bases at J; junction bases unmatched: 4. Germline V gene data show CDR1 as SQVTM and CDR2 as ANQGSEA. CDR3 residues: CSVEEGDRGDTDTQYF. In nucleotides, the CDR3 is TGCAGCGTTGAAGAAGGGGACAGGGGGGACACAGATACGCAGTATTTT.

The chain uses TRBV12-2 and TRBJ2-3; the table calls TRBD2, which could not be checked here. TRBV12-2 is marked as a pseudogene. The length of the CDR3 is 20 residues. The CDR3 loop is CASRLMFGGAGDLVRDTQYF. In DNA, the CDR3 is TGTGCAAGTCGCTTAATGTTCGGAGGAGCGGGAGACTTGGTACGAGATACGCAGTATTTT.

This clone appeared a single time. V gene TRBV5-1 combines with J gene TRBJ1-4; perhaps TRBD1 as D (6 bases). V shed 7 bases and J shed 3 bases, with 16 bases lying between them. Germline values: CDR1 SGHRS, CDR2 YFSETQ. This CDR3 region has 15 residues. CDR3 sequence: CASSRGAGANEKLFF. The CDR3 bases are TGCGCCAGCTCCCGAGGTGCAGGGGCTAATGAAAAACTGTTTTTT.

The CDR3 DNA reads as TGTGCCAGCAGCCAGGACTCAGCGGGAGGAGGCACCGGGGAGCTGTTTTTT. Its translation is CASSQDSAGGGTGELFF. This rearrangement joins TRBV7-9 to TRBJ2-2, with TRBD2 matching over 9 bases. Germline V CDR1 and CDR2: SEHNR, FQNEAQ (reference sequence). This CDR3 spans 17 amino acids. V was clipped by 5 bases and J by 4 bases; unmatched bases: 11. The whole variable domain, remainder taken from reference TRBV7-9 and TRBJ2-2, is DTGVSQNPRHKITKRGQNVTFRCDPISEHNRLYWYRQTLGQGPEFLTYFQNEAQLEKSRLLSDRFSAERPKGSFSTLEIQRTEQGDSAMYLCASSQDSAGGGTGELFFGEGSRLTVL.

The chain employs TRBV27 and TRBJ1-5, with 7 bases matching TRBD1. The CDR3 extends over 14 amino acids. The V gene's germline CDR1 is MNHEY and CDR2 SMNVEV (reference sequence). Trimming removed 2 bases from V and 6 bases from J; junction bases left unmatched: 4. The CDR3 nucleotides are TGTGCCAGCAGTTTAGGGACAGTCGGTCAGCCCCAGCATTTT. Protein: CASSLGTVGQPQHF.

The rearrangement uses TRBV7-2 and TRBJ2-5; 9 nucleotides match TRBD1. The CDR3 consists of 19 residues. The V gene end was trimmed by 0 bases and the J gene end by 5 bases; junction bases not matched to a gene: 16. Germline values: CDR1 SGHTA, CDR2 FQGNSA. CDR3 coding DNA: TGTGCCAGCAGCTTAGCCCTACAACCCGGGACAGGGACAGGGGAGACCCAGTACTTC. This sequence encodes CASSLALQPGTGTGETQYF.

This clone has more than one count but fewer than ten. The chain joins TRBV27 to TRBJ1-1; 7 bases line up with TRBD1. Germline V gene sequence: CDR1 MNHEY, CDR2 SMNVEV (reference sequence). After removal of 5 bases from V and 10 bases from J, the junction contained 7 bases not matched to a gene. The CDR3 contains 12 residues. CDR3 sequence (DNA): TGTGCCAGCAGTACGACAGGGTACCGAGCTTTCTTT. It yields the protein CASSTTGYRAFF.

The chain has TRBV7-8 and TRBJ2-7; TRBD2 matches 7 bases. The J segment lost 3 bases and the V segment lost 4 bases, leaving 9 bases of the junction unmatched. CDR3 length: 15 amino acids. The germline V gene encodes CDR1 SGHVS and CDR2 FQNEAQ. The CDR3 DNA reads TGTGCCAGCAGCTCCACACCGGGACTATTCTACGAGCAGTACTTC. Its translation: CASSSTPGLFYEQYF.

The gene calls are TRBV11-2 and TRBJ1-1; the match to TRBD1 covers 10 bases. The germline gives CDR1 SGHAT, CDR2 FQNNGV. With 8 bases clipped from V and 4 bases from J, the junction kept 4 bases outside the gene matches. The CDR3 is made up of 13 amino acids. CDR3 residues: CASGTGDGTEAFF. The CDR3 nucleotides read TGTGCCAGCGGGACAGGGGACGGCACTGAAGCTTTCTTT. The full variable domain, completed using reference TRBV11-2 and TRBJ1-1, is EAGVAQSPRYKIIEKRQSVAFWCNPISGHATLYWYQQILGQGPKLLIQFQNNGVVDDSQLPKDRFSAERLKGVDSTLKIQPAKLEDSAVYLCASGTGDGTEAFFGQGTRLTVV.

V and J are TRBV6-6 and TRBJ2-1, with 16 bases aligning to TRBD2. The V gene end was trimmed by 6 bases and the J gene end by 15 bases; junction bases not matched to a gene: 8. Germline CDR1 MNHNY, CDR2 SVGAGI (reference sequence). This CDR3 region has 14 residues. CDR3 bases: TGTGCCAGCAGCACCGGGACTAGCGGGGGGGAGGGGTTCTTC. This gives the protein CASSTGTSGGEGFF.

This chain uses TRBV4-1 with TRBJ1-2, with 8 bases fitting TRBD1. V shed 1 base and J 4 bases; nucleotides not matched to a gene: 8. CDR1 is MGHRA and CDR2 is YSYEKL in the germline V gene. This CDR3 has 16 amino acids. The CDR3 protein is CASSQVGQGLFYGYTF. The CDR3 nucleotides read TGCGCCAGCAGCCAAGTCGGACAGGGCCTCTTCTATGGCTACACCTTC.

The chain uses TRBV27 and TRBJ2-7; 9 bases align to TRBD2. Trimming removed 3 bases from V and 2 bases from J; junction bases left unmatched: 5. The CDR3 consists of 15 residues. Germline-derived CDR1 and CDR2 are MNHEY and SMNVEV (reference sequence). The CDR3 DNA reads TGTGCCAGCAGTTTGCAGCGGGAGGCCGCCTACGAGCAGTACTTC. Residues: CASSLQREAAYEQYF.

The chain is built from TRBV7-9 and TRBJ2-5; 9 bases line up with TRBD1. The CDR3 contains 15 residues. Germline V gives CDR1 SEHNR, CDR2 FQNEAQ (reference sequence). With V trimmed by 3 bases and J by 1 base, 3 bases remained unmatched. The CDR3 sequence: CASSLGTGTQETQYF. The CDR3 region has the DNA TGTGCCAGCAGCTTGGGGACAGGGACCCAAGAGACCCAGTACTTC.

The chain combines TRBV2 with TRBJ1-1; D not resolved. Germline V CDR1 and CDR2: SNHLY, FYNNEI. V was shortened by 3 bases and J by 1 base, with 9 bases between the two germline ends. This CDR3 spans 14 amino acids. The CDR3 nucleotides read TGTGCCAGCAGTGATCCCCCGGGGAACACTGAAGCTTTCTTT. Its protein is CASSDPPGNTEAFF. Based on the CDR3 plus reference TRBV2 and TRBJ1-1, the full variable domain is EPEVTQTPSHQVTQMGQEVILRCVPISNHLYFYWYRQILGQKVEFLVSFYNNEISEKSEIFDDQFSVERPDGSNFTLKIRSTKLEDSAMYFCASSDPPGNTEAFFGQGTRLTVV.

The chain carries TRBV6-5 and TRBJ2-5; 12 bases are a match to TRBD2. From germline, CDR1 is MNHEY and CDR2 SVGAGI. The junction had 5 bases not matched to a gene; V was cut back by 5 bases and J by 4 bases. The CDR3 runs 15 residues. CDR3: CASSRGGLAGETQYF. CDR3 coding DNA: TGTGCCAGCAGTCGGGGGGGACTAGCGGGAGAGACCCAGTACTTC.

The chain has TRBV7-8 and TRBJ1-5, with 11 bases aligning to TRBD1. With V trimmed by 5 bases and J by 7 bases, 7 bases remained unmatched. CDR3 size: 15 residues. The germline V gene has CDR1 SGHVS and CDR2 FQNEAQ. CDR3 sequence reads: CASSKRDRGEQPQHF. CDR3 DNA: TGTGCCAGCAGCAAACGGGACAGGGGGGAGCAGCCCCAGCATTTT.

This clone has more than one count but fewer than ten. CDR3 in amino acids: CASSLDPLRGSYEQYF. The DNA of the CDR3 is TGTGCCAGCAGCTTGGACCCCCTACGGGGGTCCTACGAGCAGTACTTC. The chain links TRBV5-4 to TRBJ2-7; D may be TRBD2 (6 bases). Germline CDR1 is SGHNT and CDR2 is YYREEE (reference sequence). V dropped 0 bases and J dropped 1 base, with 14 bases sitting between them. This CDR3 is 16 amino acids long.

This chain uses TRBV7-3 with TRBJ1-1; D is unresolved. The CDR3 is 13 amino acids. Between the trimmed V and J ends, which lost 5 bases and 1 base, there was a span of 8 bases. From germline, CDR1 is SGHTA and CDR2 FQGTGA. The CDR3 DNA reads TGTGCCAGCAGCACACAACAGAACACTGAAGCTTTCTTT. Translation: CASSTQQNTEAFF. Together with reference TRBV7-3 and TRBJ1-1, the CDR3 gives the full variable domain: GAGVSQTPSNKVTEKGKYVELRCDPISGHTALYWYRQSLGQGPEFLIYFQGTGAADDSGLPNDRFFAVRPEGSVSTLKIQRTERGDSAVYLCASSTQQNTEAFFGQGTRLTVV.

The chain is built from TRBV5-1 and TRBJ2-3, with TRBD1 as a possible D gene (5 bases). Deletions cut 0 bases from V and 2 bases from J, with 13 bases between. The V gene's germline CDR1 is SGHRS and CDR2 YFSETQ. This CDR3 has 16 residues. CDR3: CASSLGGGAVTDTQYF. The CDR3 DNA reads TGCGCCAGCAGCTTGGGGGGTGGGGCGGTCACAGATACGCAGTATTTT.

This clone was counted a single time. The chain recombines TRBV2 with TRBJ2-6; 8 bases agree with TRBD1. Germline trimming cut 2 bases from V and 2 bases from J; bases unmatched to any gene: 2. CDR3 length: 16 amino acids. CDR1 SNHLY and CDR2 FYNNEI come from the germline V gene. The chain's CDR3 is CASSEQGAAGANVLTF. The CDR3, as DNA: TGTGCCAGCAGTGAACAGGGGGCGGCTGGGGCCAACGTCCTGACTTTC.

The V gene is TRBV30, the J gene TRBJ2-3; 13 nucleotides agree with TRBD2. CDR1 and CDR2 from the germline V gene are GTSNPN and SVGIG (reference sequence). CDR3 size: 14 residues. The junction had 3 bases not matched to a gene; V was cut back by 5 bases and J by 4 bases. CDR3 loop: CAWGLAGAPDTQYF. CDR3 sequence (DNA): TGTGCCTGGGGACTAGCGGGAGCCCCAGATACGCAGTATTTT.

V is TRBV5-1 and J is TRBJ2-1; a possible D gene is TRBD2 (5 bases). Deletions cut 0 bases from V and 4 bases from J, with 14 bases between. This CDR3 has 16 amino acids. The germline gives CDR1 SGHRS, CDR2 YFSETQ. The CDR3 here is CASSLEAGEGYNEQFF. In DNA, the CDR3 is TGCGCCAGCAGCTTGGAAGCCGGCGAGGGATACAATGAGCAGTTCTTC.

The rearrangement joins TRBV28 to TRBJ2-1; D may be TRBD2 (6 bases). Trimming left V 8 bases short and J 2 bases short, with 16 bases between. The CDR3 length is 15 residues. From germline, CDR1 is MDHEN and CDR2 SYDVKM. The CDR3 bases are TGTGCCAGCGGAAATGCCGGCGGGACCTACAATGAGCAGTTCTTC. Amino acid sequence: CASGNAGGTYNEQFF. Full variable domain (rest looked up from reference TRBV28 and TRBJ2-1): DVKVTQSSRYLVKRTGEKVFLECVQDMDHENMFWYRQDPGLGLRLIYFSYDVKMKEKGDIPEGYSVSREKKERFSLILESASTNQTSMYLCASGNAGGTYNEQFFGPGTRLTVL.